This T cell receptor beta chain came from a study of blood T cell repertoires in COVID-19 (dated by TCRdb to the early 2020s). In the study overall: Collaborator samples came from the United States, Italy and Spain and covered acute and convalescent phases of COVID-19. The prospective study material was composed of cDNA or gDNA derived from T cells, B-cell-depleted T cells, or PBMCs. Subjects who had been exposed to COVID-19, were actively infected with it, or had recovered from it provided the deeply sampled blood TCRbeta repertoires that made up the dataset. The repertoires were released in a freely available public database meant as a resource for research on the immune response to SARS-CoV-2. The samples were drawn from the first 160 participants of the ongoing ImmuneRACE study and from roughly 1,300 subjects provided by 6 global collaborators. The sample metadata nearly always contained a de-identified subject ID, COVID-19 status, age in years and sex. Where available, HLA class I and class II types were obtained from metadata supplied by the sample provider rather than from assay-based typing. The full study reports these points: The amount of clinical and demographic metadata varied by source and participant and was provided uncurated.

Collaborating institutions collected whole blood in K2EDTA tubes following their own protocols. For TCRbeta analysis, collaborators shipped samples as frozen whole blood, isolated PBMCs, or DNA extracted from either of those sample types. With regard to this clone: Its antigen has not been determined. The record has no base qualities; no much larger clone is one base away.

The immunoSEQ Assay, a bias-controlled multiplex PCR, was used to amplify TCRbeta CDR3 regions from genomic DNA. From the authors' description of their analysis: The number of nucleated cells in each sample was estimated from the amplification of reference gene primers within the assay. Sequence reads were collapsed and filtered to measure the absolute abundance of every unique TCRbeta CDR3 rearrangement. For each sample, productive Simpson clonality was calculated by taking the square root of Simpson's diversity index across productive rearrangements. The table comes from immuneACCESS by way of TCRdb, which keeps in-frame sequences with V and J called. Part of the clones is missing from these tables; in studies checked, under half for an unresolved V gene and the rest for unknown reasons. The V and J calls and clone size come from that table; D and trimming were worked out from the DNA. The sample includes tens of thousands of clones, with almost 90% observed a single time. Almost 5% of the sample is held by the ten biggest clonotypes.

CDR1 and CDR2, per the germline V gene (reference sequence), are SEHNR and FQNEAQ. CDR3 length: 15 amino acids, cysteine to phenylalanine. The entry retains the CDR3 DNA only, 45 bases that are in frame from base 1. V is clipped by 5 bases and J by 0 bases, and the sequence between their germline boundaries is 12 bases long. The sequenced sample consisted of peripheral blood. This sequence uses TRBV7-9 and TRBJ2-3, with a tentative D gene TRBD1 over 6 matching bases. The TCR originated in a woman aged 65 to 85 with active COVID-19. CDR3 loop: CASSLEGDSTDTQYF. The bases read TGTGCCAGCAGCCTCGAGGGGGACAGCACAGATACGCAGTATTTT.